One and the same sample provided the 25 T cell receptor beta chains below, sequenced in a study of T cell clonality in common variable immunodeficiency. Findings and limits, study-wide: In common variable immunodeficiency, TCR beta chains reportedly carried fewer deletions and N-nucleotide insertions.

Antigens of these TCRs are unknown. Using immunoSEQ multiplex PCR, the repertoire was profiled, and TCRdb retains in-frame clones only, with some absent. This sample carries approximately 30,000 clones, none of them present only once. The sequencing sample was made of peripheral blood mononuclear cells. All receptors come from a human donor with common variable immunodeficiency.

This clone has more than one count but fewer than ten. With the read ending 3 residues before the CDR3 end, the germline J gene is used to fill in that end. The chain recombines TRBV7-9 with TRBJ1-2, with D unclear. The germline gives CDR1 SEHNR, CDR2 FQNEAQ (reference sequence). Deletions cut 3 bases from V and 5 bases from J, with 10 bases between. There are 13 residues in the CDR3. The CDR3 sequence: CASSLSQEYGYTF. The sequenced part of the CDR3 DNA is TGTGCCAGCAGCTTGTCACAAGAGTATGGC. The variable domain in full, completed from reference TRBV7-9 and TRBJ1-2, reads DTGVSQNPRHKITKRGQNVTFRCDPISEHNRLYWYRQTLGQGPEFLTYFQNEAQLEKSRLLSDRFSAERPKGSFSTLEIQRTEQGDSAMYLCASSLSQEYGYTFGSGTRLTVV.

This clone was detected ten times or more. The sequenced fragment ends 3 residues before the CDR3 boundary, so the rest is inferred from the germline J gene. The V call is TRBV6-2 or TRBV6-3, the J call TRBJ1-1; tentative D call: TRBD1 (5 bases). Trimming pared 6 bases from V and 1 base from J, leaving 12 bases between. Germline V gene lookup returns CDR1 MNHEY and CDR2 SVGEGT. The length of the CDR3 is 14 residues. The CDR3 sequence is CASRMGGANTEAFF. The DNA read from the CDR3 is TGTGCCAGCAGGATGGGGGGAGCGAACACTGAA.

A remark on this clone: The CDR3 extends 3 residues past the end of the read, so its final part is completed from the germline J gene. The V gene is TRBV2, the J gene TRBJ2-7; 12 bases line up with TRBD2. The ends lost 2 bases at V and 6 bases at J; junction bases unmatched: 2. Germline V gives CDR1 SNHLY, CDR2 FYNNEI. This CDR3 is 14 amino acids long. The CDR3 protein is CASSETSGGIEQYF. Partial CDR3 DNA: TGTGCCAGCAGTGAAACTAGCGGGGGGATCGAG.

This clone was detected ten times or more. Coverage ceases 3 residues before the CDR3 finishes, and the germline J gene fills in the end. V is TRBV20-1 and J is TRBJ2-5, with a tentative D call TRBD1 (6 bases). CDR1 is DFQATT, CDR2 SNEGSKA, per germline (reference sequence). Trimming removed 2 bases from V and 4 bases from J, with 17 bases in between. CDR3 size: 15 residues. CDR3 DNA (partial): TGCAGTGCTAGACCCTCTAACGAGGACAGAGAGACC. Protein product: CSARPSNEDRET. The entire CDR3 reads CSARPSNEDRETQYF.

As regards this clone: The read ends 3 residues before the CDR3 terminus; that terminus is restored from the germline J gene. The V call is TRBV23-1, the J call TRBJ1-4, with 7 nucleotides matching TRBD1. TRBV23-1 is an ORF, and what it does is uncertain. The CDR3 runs to 19 residues. The V gene end was trimmed by 2 bases and the J gene end by 4 bases; junction bases not matched to a gene: 16. The DNA read from the CDR3 is TGCGCCAGCAGTCAACCGGGACAGATAGGGAGCTTTAATAATGAAAAA. Translated: CASSQPGQIGSFNNEK. The complete CDR3 reads CASSQPGQIGSFNNEKLFF.

A few counts support this clone. The CDR3 end lies 3 residues beyond the end of the read and is filled in from the germline J gene. The same CDR3 arises from other DNA sequences in this sample as well. This sequence joins TRBV30 and TRBJ2-7, with 8 positions matching TRBD1. The length of the CDR3 is 14 residues. In germline, CDR1 is GTSNPN, CDR2 SVGIG (reference sequence). The V gene end was trimmed by 2 bases and the J gene end by 0 bases; junction bases not matched to a gene: 3. CDR3 DNA, as far as it was read: TGTGCCTGGAGTACGGGGACAGGCTCCTACGAG. It encodes CAWSTGTGSYE. The CDR3 as a whole reads CAWSTGTGSYEQYF.

This clone was counted many times. The sequence runs out 3 residues before the end of the CDR3; the remainder is reconstructed from the germline J gene. The V gene is TRBV6-2 or TRBV6-3, the J gene TRBJ2-1; 11 bases match TRBD1. Looked up from germline, CDR1 is MNHEY and CDR2 is SVGEGT. The CDR3 totals 15 residues. After removal of 6 bases from V and 8 bases from J, the junction contained 9 bases not matched to a gene. The covered CDR3 bases are TGTGCCAGCAGCCTCACCCGGACAGGGGGCCATGAG. Translation: CASSLTRTGGHE. The full CDR3 sequence reads CASSLTRTGGHEQFF.

This clone was seen more than once but under ten times. The DNA read from the CDR3 is TGTGCCTGGACAGCCCTGACTAGCGGGGGTTCCTACGAG. It specifies CAWTALTSGGSYE. The whole CDR3 is CAWTALTSGGSYEQYF. The rearrangement links TRBV30 to TRBJ2-7; 12 bases fit TRBD2. The read comes to an end 3 residues before the CDR3 does, leaving the germline J gene to fill in the end. The CDR3 is made up of 16 amino acids. The junction had 8 bases not matched to a gene; V was cut back by 4 bases and J by 1 base. CDR1 is GTSNPN, CDR2 SVGIG, per germline (reference sequence).

As regards this clone: The DNA ends 3 residues before the CDR3 does, and the rest of the CDR3 is filled in from the germline J gene. The chain carries TRBV20-1 and TRBJ1-1; D is perhaps TRBD1 (6 bases). This CDR3 has 14 residues. Trimming left V 3 bases short and J 3 bases short, with 14 bases between. Per the germline V gene, CDR1 is DFQATT and CDR2 is SNEGSKA (reference sequence). The CDR3 sequence is CSARGTGFDTEAFF. CDR3 bases read: TGCAGTGCTAGGGGAACAGGGTTTGACACTGAA.

This clone was observed a handful of times. Read data end 3 residues before the CDR3 end; the end is taken from the germline J gene. The gene calls are TRBV7-3 and TRBJ2-5; TRBD2 agrees at 11 bases. V dropped 8 bases and J dropped 0; count of bases not matched to a gene: 5. CDR3 length equals 15 residues. CDR1 is SGHTA, CDR2 FQGTGA, per germline. The part of the CDR3 DNA that was read is TGTGCCAGCGCTCCTAGCGGGGGGTACCAAGAGACC. Translation gives CASAPSGGYQET. The whole CDR3 sequence is CASAPSGGYQETQYF.

This clone was found many times. The read gets to within 3 residues of the CDR3 end, and the germline J gene fills in the rest. The chain is built from TRBV20-1 and TRBJ2-3, with D maybe TRBD1 (5 bases). Germline assignment: CDR1 DFQATT and CDR2 SNEGSKA (reference sequence). V was cut by 3 bases and J by 1 base, with 8 bases left in between. The CDR3 has 13 amino acids. The CDR3 reads CSASLGGTDTQYF. The covered CDR3 bases are TGCAGTGCTAGTCTAGGGGGCACAGATACG.

This clone was found a few times. The read gets to within 3 residues of the CDR3 end, and the germline J gene fills in the rest. The chain is built from TRBV13 and TRBJ1-1, with D possibly being TRBD1 (6 bases). There are 14 residues in the CDR3. Looked up from germline, CDR1 is PRHDT and CDR2 is FYEKMQ (reference sequence). Trimming took 5 bases from V and 3 from J, leaving 13 bases between them. The CDR3: CASSPQGSYTEAFF. CDR3 DNA, as far as it was read: TGTGCCAGCAGCCCACAGGGTAGCTACACTGAA.

This clone was seen many times. The observed sequence ends 3 residues before the CDR3 terminus, with the missing tail filled in from the germline J gene. J is TRBJ2-5 and V is TRBV5-1; 9 bases match TRBD2. Unmatched junction bases numbered 5, after V lost 0 bases and J lost 2 bases. The CDR3 loop spans 16 amino acids. CDR1 is SGHRS and CDR2 is YFSETQ in the germline V gene. CDR3 bases read: TGCGCCAGCAGCTTGGGGATTAGCGGGGGACAAGAGACC. It is translated as CASSLGISGGQET. The whole CDR3 sequence is CASSLGISGGQETQYF.

This clone was counted only a few times. The read finishes 3 residues shy of the CDR3 end, and the germline J gene is used to complete it. This chain uses TRBV2 with TRBJ1-1; TRBD1 agrees at 9 bases. V was pared by 6 bases and J by 6 bases, with 11 bases of the junction left unmatched. Germline CDR1 and CDR2: SNHLY and FYNNEI. The CDR3 is 15 residues long. The CDR3 loop is CASSGPGQGSSEAFF. CDR3 bases read: TGTGCCAGCAGCGGACCGGGACAGGGCAGCTCTGAA.

This clone occurred many times. Coverage ceases 3 residues before the CDR3 finishes, and the germline J gene fills in the end. V gene TRBV7-9 combines with J gene TRBJ2-2; D ambiguous. The germline CDR1 and CDR2 sequences are SEHNR and FQNEAQ (reference sequence). This CDR3 spans 12 amino acids. Trimming shortened V by 6 bases and J by 5 bases, and 7 bases separated the two germline ends. The sequenced part of the CDR3 DNA is TGTGCCAGCAGACTGTATACCGGGGAG. Translating it yields CASRLYTGE. In full, the CDR3 is CASRLYTGELFF.

This clone was observed many times. The read ends 3 residues early relative to the CDR3; the germline J gene fills the gap. This rearrangement joins TRBV20-1 to TRBJ2-1; tentative D call: TRBD2 (6 bases). Germline assignment: CDR1 DFQATT and CDR2 SNEGSKA (reference sequence). The V end was cut by 1 base, the J end by 5 bases, with 15 bases between. This CDR3 has 15 amino acids. The CDR3 sequence is CSARGPGLTNNEQFF. The covered CDR3 bases are TGCAGTGCTAGAGGGCCGGGACTCACAAACAATGAG.

On this clone: From the germline J gene comes the end of the CDR3, since the read stops 3 residues before it. V is TRBV11-3 and J is TRBJ2-2; unclear D gene. Germline V gene sequence: CDR1 SGHNT, CDR2 YENEEA. This CDR3 spans 15 amino acids. V was clipped by 2 bases and J by 4 bases, with 11 bases between them. The sequenced part of the CDR3 DNA is TGTGCCAGCAGCTTATCTGGGCTTAGCACCGGGGAG. This sequence encodes CASSLSGLSTGE. The whole CDR3 reads CASSLSGLSTGELFF.

Only a few counts were recorded for this clone. The read comes to an end 3 residues before the CDR3 does, leaving the germline J gene to fill in the end. The chain carries TRBV30 and TRBJ1-2, with a weak D call TRBD1 (6 bases). Trimming took 8 bases from V and 3 from J, leaving 10 bases between them. This CDR3 is built from 11 residues. Per the germline V gene, CDR1 is GTSNPN and CDR2 is SVGIG (reference sequence). CDR3 sequence reads: CAVGGDYGYTF. CDR3 bases read: TGTGCCGTAGGGGGGGACTATGGC.

This clone was counted between two and nine times. Read coverage stops 3 residues before the CDR3 terminus; the germline J gene supplies the remainder. J is TRBJ2-7 and V is TRBV19, with D hard to call. V was shortened by 6 bases and J by 5 bases, with 14 bases between the two germline ends. From germline, CDR1 is LNHDA and CDR2 SQIVND (reference sequence). This CDR3 is built from 13 residues. Partial CDR3 DNA: TGTGCCAGTAGACGGGTAGGCATAGACGAG. It yields the protein CASRRVGIDE. The whole CDR3 sequence is CASRRVGIDEQYF.

This clone came up a few times. The CDR3 end is not reached by the read, which stops 3 residues before it; the germline J gene fills it in. This chain joins TRBV7-2 and TRBJ1-2; tentatively, D is TRBD1 (5 bases). Germline loops: CDR1 SGHTA, CDR2 FQGNSA. Trimming shortened V by 3 bases and J by 1 base, and 9 bases separated the two germline ends. There are 14 residues in the CDR3. The CDR3 reads CASSLAGGNYGYTF. The sequenced part of the CDR3 DNA is TGTGCCAGCAGCTTGGCGGGGGGTAACTATGGC.

This clone was recorded at least ten times. The CDR3 end is not reached by the read, which stops 3 residues before it; the germline J gene fills it in. V and J are TRBV7-8 and TRBJ1-5, with 11 bases aligning to TRBD1. Germline values: CDR1 SGHVS, CDR2 FQNEAQ. The CDR3 runs 15 residues. The V segment lost 1 base and the J segment 6 bases; nucleotides outside the gene matches: 2. The CDR3 bases that were read are TGTGCCAGCAGCTTAGGGACAGGGGGCGGTCAGCCC. It yields the protein CASSLGTGGGQP. The entire CDR3 is CASSLGTGGGQPQHF.

This clone was counted a few times. The CDR3 is cut off 3 residues early in the read; its end comes from the germline J gene. The chain joins TRBV5-6 to TRBJ2-7; D ambiguous. The CDR3 length is 11 residues. Per the germline V gene, CDR1 is SGHDT and CDR2 is YYEEEE. V was clipped by 1 base and J by 5 bases, with 4 bases between them. CDR3 bases read: TGTGCCAGCAGCTTGCTTGACGAG. This gives the protein CASSLLDE. The whole CDR3 region reads CASSLLDEQYF. Together with reference TRBV5-6 and TRBJ2-7, the CDR3 gives the full variable domain: DAGVTQSPTHLIKTRGQQVTLRCSPKSGHDTVSWYQQALGQGPQFIFQYYEEEERQRGNFPDRFSGHQFPNYSSELNVNALLLGDSALYLCASSLLDEQYFGPGTRLTVT.

This clone showed up many times. The CDR3 end lies 3 residues beyond the end of the read and is filled in from the germline J gene. V gene TRBV5-8 combines with J gene TRBJ1-6; 7 bases map to TRBD1. J gave up 7 bases and V 4 bases, and 5 bases lay outside the gene matches. Germline CDR1 and CDR2: SGHTS and YDEGEE. CDR3 length: 14 amino acids. The CDR3 loop is CASSPGRGNSPLHF. Partial CDR3 DNA: TGTGCCAGCAGCCCCGGCAGGGGGAATTCACCC.

The sample holds a few counts of this clone. The CDR3 end lies 3 residues beyond the end of the read and is filled in from the germline J gene. This rearrangement joins TRBV6-2 or TRBV6-3 to TRBJ1-1; D perhaps matches TRBD1 (6 bases). Germline-derived CDR1 and CDR2 are MNHEY and SVGEGT. The CDR3 is made up of 12 amino acids. The CDR3 here is CATGLLPRGAFF. The sequenced part of the CDR3 DNA is TGTGCCACCGGCTTATTACCCAGGGGA.

Points on this clone: The CDR3 end lies 3 residues beyond the end of the read and is filled in from the germline J gene. V usage is TRBV6-1 and J usage is TRBJ1-2, with a tentative D call TRBD1 (6 bases). CDR3 length: 14 residues. CDR1 is MNHNS, CDR2 SASEGT, per germline. CDR3 in amino acids: CASSEARAGAGYTF. CDR3 DNA (partial): TGTGCCAGCAGTGAAGCAAGGGCAGGGGCAGGC.